The 3 T cell receptor beta chains reported below all come from one sample, sequenced in a study of cytomegalovirus exposure and HLA in healthy donors (dated by TCRdb to 2017 to 2019). The protocol used for the library was the immunoSEQ multiplex PCR assay. For the multiplex PCR, a mixture combining 60 forward primers for TCR Vbeta segments and 13 reverse primers for TCR Jbeta segments was used. The table comes from immuneACCESS by way of TCRdb, which keeps in-frame sequences with V and J called. Part of the clones is missing from these tables; in studies checked, under half for an unresolved V gene and the rest for unknown reasons. A total of 42,000 or so clones appear in this sample, about 50% of them only once. Together, the top ten hold 9.5% to 13% of the sample. The material sequenced was PBMCs. These TCRs come from a human donor in good health.

This clone appeared a few times. This chain connects TRBV7-2 to TRBJ2-5; TRBD2 matches 10 bases. This CDR3 has 16 residues. Germline lookup yields CDR1 SGHTA and CDR2 FQGNSA. With V trimmed by 6 bases and J by 5 bases, 12 bases remained unmatched. DNA of the CDR3: TGTGCCAGCAGGAATAAGCGGGGGGGCCAGGGGGAGACCCAGTACTTC. Encoded protein: CASRNKRGGQGETQYF.

The rearrangement joins TRBV14 to TRBJ1-2; TRBD1 aligns across 7 bases. The germline V gene encodes CDR1 SGHDN and CDR2 FVKESK. V shed 2 bases, J shed 0 bases, and the junction held 3 bases outside the gene matches. There are 15 residues in the CDR3. The CDR3 DNA reads as TGTGCCAGCAGCCAACCCGGGACAGCTAACTATGGCTACACCTTC. It specifies CASSQPGTANYGYTF.

The V and J genes are TRBV11-2 and TRBJ2-1; D remains ambiguous. Trimming cost V 4 bases and J 2 bases, with 18 bases left between them. CDR1 and CDR2 from the germline V gene are SGHAT and FQNNGV. The CDR3 spans 17 residues. CDR3 sequence: CASSSSTLRTTYNEQFF. The CDR3 DNA reads TGTGCCAGCAGCTCTAGTACCCTCCGAACTACCTACAATGAGCAGTTCTTC.